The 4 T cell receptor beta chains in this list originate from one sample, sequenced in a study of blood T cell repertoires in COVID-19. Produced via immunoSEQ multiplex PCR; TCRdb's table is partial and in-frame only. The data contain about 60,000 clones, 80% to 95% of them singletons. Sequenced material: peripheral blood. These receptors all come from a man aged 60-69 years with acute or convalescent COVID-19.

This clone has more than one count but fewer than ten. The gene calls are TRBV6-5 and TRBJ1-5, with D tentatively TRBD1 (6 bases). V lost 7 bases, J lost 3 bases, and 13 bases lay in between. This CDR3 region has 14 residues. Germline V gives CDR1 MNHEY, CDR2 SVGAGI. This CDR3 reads CASKNAGDNQPQHF. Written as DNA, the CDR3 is TGTGCCAGCAAGAACGCAGGGGACAATCAGCCCCAGCATTTT.

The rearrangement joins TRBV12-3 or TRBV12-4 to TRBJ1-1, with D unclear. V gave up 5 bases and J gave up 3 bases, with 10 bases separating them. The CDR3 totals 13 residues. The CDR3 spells CASSGNSYTEAFF. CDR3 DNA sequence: TGTGCCAGCAGTGGAAACAGTTACACTGAAGCTTTCTTT.

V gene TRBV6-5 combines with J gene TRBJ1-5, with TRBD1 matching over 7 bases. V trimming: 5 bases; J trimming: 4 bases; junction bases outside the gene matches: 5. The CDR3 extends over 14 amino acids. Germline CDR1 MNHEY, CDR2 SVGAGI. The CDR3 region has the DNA TGTGCCAGCAGTCGGGACAGAGGTAATCAGCCCCAGCATTTT. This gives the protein CASSRDRGNQPQHF.

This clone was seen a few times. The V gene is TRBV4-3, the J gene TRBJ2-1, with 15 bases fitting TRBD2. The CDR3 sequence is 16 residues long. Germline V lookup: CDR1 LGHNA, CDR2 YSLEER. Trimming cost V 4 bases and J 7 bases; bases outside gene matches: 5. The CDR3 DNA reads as TGCGCCAGCAGCCGGAGGGGACTAGCGGGAGGAAATGAGCAGTTCTTC. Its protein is CASSRRGLAGGNEQFF.